Below, one T cell receptor beta chain is given with its context. Its antigen has not been determined. No clone much larger than this one lies a single base away; base qualities are absent. Library prep was done by the immunoSEQ multiplex PCR assay. For the multiplex PCR, a mixture combining 60 forward primers for TCR Vbeta segments and 13 reverse primers for TCR Jbeta segments was used. A multiplex PCR assay on genomic DNA amplified the CDR3 region of rearranged TCR beta genes. The amplified TCR beta libraries were sequenced on the Illumina HiSeq System as 87-base-pair reads. The authors' analysis ran thus. In a later analysis, 77 million or so unique TCR beta chains were counted across the roughly 610 repertoires, and approximately 11 million of these chains were shared by at least two donors. A nearest-neighbor algorithm error-corrected the raw reads and collapsed the reads into unique sequences, merging closely related sequences to remove PCR and sequencing errors. Alignment of CDR3 sequences to IMGT reference sequences was used to assign V, D and J gene segments. Each retained sequence needed at least a six-nucleotide match to both a V gene segment and a J gene segment. A rearrangement was called productive if the CDR3 had no stop codons and remained in frame with V and J, and every other rearrangement was called non-productive. Following IMGT convention, CDR3 was defined as the stretch from the second conserved V-encoded cysteine to the conserved J-encoded phenylalanine. In an earlier analysis of just under 600 of the donors, sequences lacking an unambiguous match to a single V gene segment were excluded. In an earlier analysis of 587 of the donors, V segments were called functional above 56.7% productive rearrangements and were called segregating when the between-donor standard deviation exceeded 5%. A statistical classification framework was built for diagnosing cytomegalovirus status from the catalog of TCR beta chain sequences. A later analysis assigned V and J genes by comparing TCR nucleotide sequences with IMGT/GENE-DB human TR gene sequences. In a later analysis, CDR3 sequences and most-parsimonious VDJ recombination scenarios were assigned using the TCRdist pipeline. In a later analysis, every TCR beta chain was defined by the combination of its CDR3 amino acid sequence and its V-gene family, and reads without a unique V-gene family were dropped. As a way to deal with suspected cross-contamination and a sequencing artifact, a later analysis dropped 500 to 700 nucleotide sequences that were highly shared and had low generation probability. For each public chain, a later analysis derived a clonal expansion index from normalized ranks of inferred template counts within each repertoire. Generation probabilities in a later analysis came from a VDJ recombination model fitted to out-of-frame rearrangements, and those results were checked against IGoR. In a later analysis, hypergeometric tests were used to score TCR-TCR, TCR-HLA and TCR-CMV co-occurrence, with a repertoire-size bias correction applied to TCR pairs. A later analysis estimated false discovery rates by permuting HLA or CMV assignments 20 times. In a later analysis, co-occurring TCRs were grouped using DBSCAN, and TCRdist sequence similarity was added for clustering within HLA-allele-positive subsets. Repertoires with fewer than 30,000 or more than 120,000 public chains were left out of co-occurrence clustering, as were about 5 repertoires with anomalous nucleotide sharing. The source is immuneACCESS, and TCRdb retained only in-frame sequences with V and J called. Part of the clones is not carried over; for the studies checked, unresolved V genes explain less than half of this, and the remainder is unexplained. D and trimming were read from the DNA, whereas the V and J calls and clone size are those reported in that table. This sample comprises roughly 180,000 clones, 80% to 85% of them detected only once. The ten largest clonotypes hold 0.95% to 1.5% of the sample.

The germline V end is reduced by 4 bases and the J end by 1 base; junction bases left unmatched: 3. Reading from cysteine to phenylalanine, the CDR3 counts 15 amino acids. Only CDR3 DNA is held: 45 bases, read in frame from base 1. CDR1 and CDR2, looked up from the germline V gene, are SGHDT and YYEEEE. The data derive from a study of cytomegalovirus exposure and HLA in healthy donors (dated by TCRdb to between 2016 and 2019). General notes on the study: An earlier analysis of 587 of the donors reported approximately 260 Gb of sequence data and 100 million to 120 million unique TCR beta sequences obtained from about 180 million T cells. Along with the roughly 610-subject first cohort, a separate validation cohort of some 130 different subjects was used. An early release that covered roughly 600 HLA-typed donors contained 250 to 350 gigabases of sequencing data and 65 million to 100 million unique TCR sequences. The study aimed to test whether cataloging public T cell receptors could reveal signatures of past pathogen exposure. Donor age, sex, ethnicity and CMV serostatus were collected together with the repertoire data. Using immunosequencing, the study profiled T cell repertoires from 666 subjects and related those repertoires to cytomegalovirus serostatus. On average, approximately 250,000 unique TCR beta nucleotide sequences were sequenced per donor among 398 genotyped donors of the cohort, with 15% to 20% of those sequences being non-productive. Every repertoire in the discovery cohort had been generated on one and the same sequencing platform. To study patterns of TCR occurrence, a later analysis re-analyzed previously published TCR beta repertoires from 650 to 750 donors and added high-resolution HLA genotyping. Five DR-DQ haplotypes were treated as single units for association and clustering because of strong linkage in the cohort. The number of typed donors differed by locus: roughly 629-630 for A, B, C, DRB1 and DQB1; 500 to 550 for DQA1; around 580 for DPA1; and 400 to 480 for DPB1. Rather than drawing on any new phenotypic data, the later analysis identified candidate immune exposures from TCR beta sequences and the way those sequences occurred across donors. To decide whether each TCR beta V gene segment behaved as functional or pseudogenic, an earlier analysis of over 500 of the donors relied on high-throughput TCR beta sequencing. Genome-wide SNP genotypes for about 65% of the roughly 670 donors were used in a later genetic analysis, which treated that subset as a discovery cohort. To predict cytomegalovirus infection status, the study brought together high-throughput TCR immunosequencing, statistical association of individual TCRs with disease status, and machine learning. Class I and class II HLA loci were covered by the typing at four-digit resolution. Among the roughly 380 genotyped donors, approximately 81% belonged to the genetic ancestry cluster associated with self-reported Caucasian donors.

The cohort consisted of 650 to 700 healthy bone marrow donors. Cohort members were all nominally healthy when sampled, although unrecorded immune exposures were likely present. The donor was CMV seronegative and was included in the group of around 320 seronegative cohort members. A peripheral blood sample was collected from each donor, and TCR beta sequencing was performed on peripheral blood mononuclear cells. Genomic DNA extraction from the blood cell samples was performed with the Qiagen DNeasy Blood Extraction Kit. Overall results and qualifications from the work: A group of highly shared sequence variants was considered likely to be a technical artifact of the sequencing pipeline. Because some donors lacked HLA typing at each locus, the association tests relied only on the typed subset. In a later analysis, some 17,000 TCR beta sequences were associated with specific HLA alleles at a false discovery rate of 0.05. This cohort had only TCR beta chains sequenced, and the lack of alpha or paired-chain data limited which features could be detected. The earlier analysis of fewer than 750 of the donors excluded 15 to 20 rarely observed V segments, including chromosome 9 orphons, because counts were too low. CMV serostatus was the only immune exposure information available for the cohort. The study gave a list of more than 150 TCR beta chains associated with cytomegalovirus. Roughly uniform sequencing depth across donors was assumed in presence/absence analyses, although this assumption may not hold. A later analysis reported that several top co-occurrence clusters appeared linked to parvovirus B19, influenza, CMV and Epstein-Barr virus. In vitro tests confirmed that a few of the cytomegalovirus-associated TCR beta chains recognize cytomegalovirus antigens. The authors suggested that the approach could potentially be extended to other disease states and immunological phenotypes. In a later genetic analysis, fewer N-insertions in productive TCRs were reported among donors in an Asian-associated ancestry cluster than the 666-donor mean. According to a later analysis, TCR association rates differed among HLA loci, with DRB1 alleles showing the most associated TCRs and HLA-C alleles showing the fewest. A later genetic analysis associated a missense DCLRE1C variant with V-gene and J-gene trimming of TCR beta chains, and an independent cohort replicated the association. In an earlier analysis of a few hundred of the donors, most TCR beta V segments were observed in productive rearrangements about 90% or about 30% of the time, broadly matching IMGT annotations. While some public TCRs were present in many individuals, most TCR sequences turned up only very rarely across donors. A later analysis found that HLA-associated TCR beta chains were more clonally expanded and had lower generation probabilities than equally common non-associated chains. When HLA alleles, especially DR and DQ, strongly co-occurred, attributing TCR associations to individual alleles was difficult. A later analysis found that most CMV-associated TCR beta chains appeared HLA-restricted, with HLA associations seemingly driven largely by CMV exposure. Correlated functional status among segregating V segments might reflect linkage disequilibrium, but an unknown experimental factor could not be ruled out. The 87-base-pair reads could not distinguish some IMGT-functional V segments, including TRBV6-2 and TRBV6-3, so those segments were excluded. A further reported finding was that TCR beta sequences accurately predicted the HLA-A and HLA-B alleles for most subjects in the first cohort. The classifier was reported to diagnose cytomegalovirus status with high specificity and sensitivity in both the original cohort and the validation cohort.

Sequenced input: PBMCs. The chain uses TRBV5-6 and TRBJ2-3, and TRBD1 aligns with 10 junction nucleotides. This TCR came from a boy under 10 years old in good health and CMV-seronegative. The sequence in DNA is TGTGCCAGCAGCCCCGGGACAGGGGGCACAGATACGCAGTATTTT. Translated, it gives CASSPGTGGTDTQYF.